The next 8 T cell receptor beta chains were all read from a single sample in a study of T-cell reconstitution after alpha-beta-depleted transplantation in children. Unique molecular identifiers were incorporated during preparation of the TCRbeta library. TCRdb processed the PCR reads anew with MiXCR; each CDR3 protein has one entry. The sample consists of 250,000 to 350,000 distinct CDR3 sequences, 9.9% of them appearing once. Sequences were derived from PBMCs from the stem cell graft donor, sampled from the stem cell graft. Every receptor here comes from a human donor who donated a stem cell graft to a child with SCID.

The V call is TRBV12-3 or TRBV12-4, the J call TRBJ1-2; tentatively, D is TRBD1 (6 bases). Trimming cost V 8 bases and J 2 bases, with 18 bases left between them. This CDR3 contains 15 residues. The CDR3 sequence: CASGSGPGVNYGYTF. CDR3 coding DNA: TGTGCCAGCGGCTCCGGACCAGGGGTCAACTATGGCTACACCTTC.

This clonotype was found a few times. V is TRBV7-3 and J is TRBJ2-3; 7 bases are shared with TRBD2. J was trimmed by 4 bases and V by 2 bases; bases with no gene match: 6. The CDR3 loop spans 15 amino acids. Germline V gives CDR1 SGHTA, CDR2 FQGTGA. The chain's CDR3 is CASSLAGGRADTQYF. The CDR3 bases are TGTGCCAGCAGCTTAGCCGGGGGGAGGGCAGATACGCAGTATTTT.

In this sample, this clonotype turned up many times. The chain is built from TRBV10-1 and TRBJ2-5; 8 bases align to TRBD1. V shed 6 bases, J shed 1 base, and the junction held 7 bases outside the gene matches. Germline V lookup: CDR1 WNHNN, CDR2 SYGVQD (reference sequence). CDR3 length: 15 amino acids. CDR3 nucleotide sequence: TGCGCCAGCAGCCGCGCTGGGACAGGCCAAGAGACCCAGTACTTC. It yields the protein CASSRAGTGQETQYF.

The rearrangement joins TRBV5-1 to TRBJ1-2, with 9 bases lining up with TRBD1. Germline CDR1 SGHRS, CDR2 YFSETQ. CDR3 length: 14 amino acids. Unmatched junction bases numbered 6, after V lost 4 bases and J lost 5 bases. The CDR3 DNA reads as TGCGCCAGCAGCGCCGGGACAGGGCCTTATGGCTACACCTTC. The encoded protein is CASSAGTGPYGYTF.

The rearrangement links TRBV14 to TRBJ2-7, with 8 bases fitting TRBD2. CDR1 SGHDN and CDR2 FVKESK come from the germline V gene. Unmatched junction bases numbered 5, after V lost 0 bases and J lost 4 bases. The CDR3 length is 15 residues. The CDR3 is CASSQEAIAGYEQYF. In nucleotides, the CDR3 is TGTGCCAGCAGCCAAGAGGCCATAGCGGGATACGAGCAGTACTTC. The full variable domain, its missing parts supplied by reference TRBV14 and TRBJ2-7, is EAGVTQFPSHSVIEKGQTVTLRCDPISGHDNLYWYRRVMGKEIKFLLHFVKESKQDESGMPNNRFLAERTGGTYSTLKVQPAELEDSGVYFCASSQEAIAGYEQYFGPGTRLTVT.

The chain couples TRBV5-6 to TRBJ2-7; 8 bases map to TRBD1. The CDR3 has 14 residues. Germline trimming cut 3 bases from V and 6 bases from J; bases unmatched to any gene: 8. Germline V CDR1 and CDR2: SGHDT, YYEEEE. The CDR3 protein is CASSSGTGMVEQYF. The CDR3 bases are TGTGCCAGCAGCTCTGGGACAGGAATGGTCGAGCAGTACTTC.

V and J are TRBV10-3 and TRBJ2-5; D might be TRBD1 (6 bases). The V gene's germline CDR1 is ENHRY and CDR2 SYGVKD. The CDR3 contains 14 residues. With 6 bases removed from V and 5 bases from J, the gap between germline ends came to 16 bases. The CDR3 DNA follows: TGTGCCATCAGGGGGGACAACGAAGGGGAGACCCAGTACTTC. This translates into CAIRGDNEGETQYF.

The chain is built from TRBV29-1 and TRBJ2-4; 7 bases line up with TRBD2. This CDR3 region has 14 residues. In germline, CDR1 is SQVTM, CDR2 ANQGSEA. V lost 6 bases to trimming and J lost 3 bases; unmatched junction nucleotides: 8. The CDR3 coding sequence is TGCAGCGTGATCCGACCGGGAGGCAAAAACATTCAGTACTTC. This encodes CSVIRPGGKNIQYF. Drawing the rest from reference TRBV29-1 and TRBJ2-4, the complete variable domain is SAVISQKPSRDICQRGTSLTIQCQVDSQVTMMFWYRQQPGQSLTLIATANQGSEATYESGFVIDKFPISRPNLTFSTLTVSNMSPEDSSIYLCSVIRPGGKNIQYFGAGTRLSVL.